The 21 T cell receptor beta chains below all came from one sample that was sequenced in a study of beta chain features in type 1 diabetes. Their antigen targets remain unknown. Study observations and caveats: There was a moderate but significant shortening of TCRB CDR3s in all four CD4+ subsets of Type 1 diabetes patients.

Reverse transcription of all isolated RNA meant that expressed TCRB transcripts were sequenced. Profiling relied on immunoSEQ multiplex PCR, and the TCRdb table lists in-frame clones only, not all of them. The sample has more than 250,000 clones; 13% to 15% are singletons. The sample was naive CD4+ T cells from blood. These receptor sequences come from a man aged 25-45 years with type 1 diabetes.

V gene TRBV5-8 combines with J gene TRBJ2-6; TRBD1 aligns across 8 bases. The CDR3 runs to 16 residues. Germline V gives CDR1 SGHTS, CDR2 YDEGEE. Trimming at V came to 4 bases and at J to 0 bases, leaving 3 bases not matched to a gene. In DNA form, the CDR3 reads TGTGCCAGCAGCACAGACAGGGGCTCTGGGGCCAACGTCCTGACTTTC. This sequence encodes CASSTDRGSGANVLTF.

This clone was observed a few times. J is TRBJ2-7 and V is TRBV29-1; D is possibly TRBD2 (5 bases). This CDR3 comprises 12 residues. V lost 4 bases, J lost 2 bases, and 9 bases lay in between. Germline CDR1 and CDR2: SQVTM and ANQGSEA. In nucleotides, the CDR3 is TGCAGCGTTGCAGCGGACGCCTACGAGCAGTACTTC. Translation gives CSVAADAYEQYF.

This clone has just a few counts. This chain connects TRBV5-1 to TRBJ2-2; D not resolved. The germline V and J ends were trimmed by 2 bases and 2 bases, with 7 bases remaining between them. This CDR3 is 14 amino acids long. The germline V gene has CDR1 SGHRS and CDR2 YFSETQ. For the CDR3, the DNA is TGCGCCAGCAGCTTTGGCGGAAACACCGGGGAGCTGTTTTTT. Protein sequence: CASSFGGNTGELFF.

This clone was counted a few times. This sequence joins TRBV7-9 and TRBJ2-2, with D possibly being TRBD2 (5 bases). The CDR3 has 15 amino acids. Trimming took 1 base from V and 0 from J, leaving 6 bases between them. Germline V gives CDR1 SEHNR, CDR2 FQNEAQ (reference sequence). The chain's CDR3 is CASSLGETNTGELFF. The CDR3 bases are TGTGCCAGCAGCTTAGGGGAGACGAACACCGGGGAGCTGTTTTTT.

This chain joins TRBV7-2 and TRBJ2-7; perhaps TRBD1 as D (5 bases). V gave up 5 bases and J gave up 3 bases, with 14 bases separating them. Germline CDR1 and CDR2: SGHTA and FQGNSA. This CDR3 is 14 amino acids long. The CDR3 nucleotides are TGTGCCAGCAGCCCCCGGCAGGGTAGCTACGAGCAGTACTTC. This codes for CASSPRQGSYEQYF.

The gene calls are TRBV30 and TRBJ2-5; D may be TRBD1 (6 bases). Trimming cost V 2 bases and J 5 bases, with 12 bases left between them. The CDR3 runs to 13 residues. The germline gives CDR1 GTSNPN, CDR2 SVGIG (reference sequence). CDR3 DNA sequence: TGTGCCTGGAGTTACACAGGGCGGGAGACCCAGTACTTC. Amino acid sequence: CAWSYTGRETQYF.

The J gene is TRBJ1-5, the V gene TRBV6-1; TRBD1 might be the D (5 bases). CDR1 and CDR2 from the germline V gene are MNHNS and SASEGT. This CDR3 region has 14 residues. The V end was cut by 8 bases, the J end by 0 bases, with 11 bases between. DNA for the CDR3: TGTGCCAGCGGGAACAGGAATAGCAATCAGCCCCAGCATTTT. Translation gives CASGNRNSNQPQHF.

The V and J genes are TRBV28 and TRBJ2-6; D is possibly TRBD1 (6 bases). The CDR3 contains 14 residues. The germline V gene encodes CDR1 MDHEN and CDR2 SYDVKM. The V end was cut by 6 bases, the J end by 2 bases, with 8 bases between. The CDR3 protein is CASSTGTGANVLTF. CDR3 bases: TGTGCCAGCAGCACAGGGACTGGGGCCAACGTCCTGACTTTC.

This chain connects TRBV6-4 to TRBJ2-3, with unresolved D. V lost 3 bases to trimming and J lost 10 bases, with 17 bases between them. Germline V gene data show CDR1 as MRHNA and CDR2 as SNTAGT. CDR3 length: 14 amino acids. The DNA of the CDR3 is TGTGCCAGCAGTGAGCACAGCTTCTCTGAATCGCAGTATTTT. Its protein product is CASSEHSFSESQYF.

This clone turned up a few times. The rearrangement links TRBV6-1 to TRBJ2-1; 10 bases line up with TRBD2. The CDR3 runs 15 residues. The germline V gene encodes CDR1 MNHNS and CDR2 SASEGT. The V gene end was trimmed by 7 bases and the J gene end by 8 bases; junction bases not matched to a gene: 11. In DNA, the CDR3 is TGTGCCAGCATCACCGGGACTAGCGTTAGCGATGAGCAGTTCTTC. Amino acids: CASITGTSVSDEQFF.

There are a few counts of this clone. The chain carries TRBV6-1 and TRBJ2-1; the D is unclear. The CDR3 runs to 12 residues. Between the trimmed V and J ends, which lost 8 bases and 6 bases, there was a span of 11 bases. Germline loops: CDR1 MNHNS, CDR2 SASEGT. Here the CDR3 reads CASPKSGNEQFF. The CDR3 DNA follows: TGTGCCAGCCCTAAGTCGGGCAATGAGCAGTTCTTC.

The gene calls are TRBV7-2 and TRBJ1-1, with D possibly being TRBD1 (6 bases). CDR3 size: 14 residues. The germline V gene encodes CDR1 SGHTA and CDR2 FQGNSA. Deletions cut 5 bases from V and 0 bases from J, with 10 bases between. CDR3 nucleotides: TGTGCCAGCAGCCAGGGACACATGAACACTGAAGCTTTCTTT. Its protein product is CASSQGHMNTEAFF.

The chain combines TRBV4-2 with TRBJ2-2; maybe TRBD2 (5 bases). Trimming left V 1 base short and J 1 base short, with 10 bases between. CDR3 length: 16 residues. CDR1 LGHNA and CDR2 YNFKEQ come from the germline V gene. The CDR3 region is CASSQGLAENTGELFF. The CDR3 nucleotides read TGTGCCAGCAGCCAAGGGCTAGCCGAGAACACCGGGGAGCTGTTTTTT.

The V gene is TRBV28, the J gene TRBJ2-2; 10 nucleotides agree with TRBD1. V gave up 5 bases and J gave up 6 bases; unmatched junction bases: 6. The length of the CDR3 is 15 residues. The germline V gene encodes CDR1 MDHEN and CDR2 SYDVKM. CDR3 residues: CASSPPGQGSGELFF. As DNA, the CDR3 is TGTGCCAGCAGTCCCCCGGGACAGGGGTCCGGGGAGCTGTTTTTT.

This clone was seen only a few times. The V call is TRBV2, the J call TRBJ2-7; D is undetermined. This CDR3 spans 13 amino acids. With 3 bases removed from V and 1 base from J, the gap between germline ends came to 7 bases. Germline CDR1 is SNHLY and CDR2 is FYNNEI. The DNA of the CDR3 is TGTGCCAGCAGTGATAGTACTTCCTACGAGCAGTACTTC. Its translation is CASSDSTSYEQYF.

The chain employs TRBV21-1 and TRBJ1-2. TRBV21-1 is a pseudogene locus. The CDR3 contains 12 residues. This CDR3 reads CASSAADYGYTF. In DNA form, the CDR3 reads TGTGCCAGCAGCGCAGCGGACTATGGCTACACCTTC.

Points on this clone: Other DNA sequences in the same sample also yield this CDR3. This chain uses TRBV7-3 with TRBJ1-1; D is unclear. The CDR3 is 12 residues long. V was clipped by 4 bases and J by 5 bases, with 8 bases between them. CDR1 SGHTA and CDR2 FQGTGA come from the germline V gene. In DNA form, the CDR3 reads TGTGCCAGCAGCTCGACCGGGACTGAAGCTTTCTTT. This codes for CASSSTGTEAFF.

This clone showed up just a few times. CDR3 loop: CASFPWSGTHTDTQYF. The CDR3 DNA reads TGTGCCAGCTTCCCCTGGAGCGGGACGCACACAGATACGCAGTATTTT. The rearrangement joins TRBV7-2 to TRBJ2-3, with 7 nucleotides matching TRBD2. The CDR3 totals 16 residues. The V gene end was trimmed by 8 bases and the J gene end by 2 bases; junction bases not matched to a gene: 13. Germline assignment: CDR1 SGHTA and CDR2 FQGNSA.

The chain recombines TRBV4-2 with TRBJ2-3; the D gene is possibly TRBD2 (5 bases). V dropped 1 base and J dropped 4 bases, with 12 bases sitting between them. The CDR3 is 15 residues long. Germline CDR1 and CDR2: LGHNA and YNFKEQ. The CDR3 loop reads CASSQAMFGADTQYF. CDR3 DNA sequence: TGTGCCAGCAGCCAAGCGATGTTCGGGGCAGATACGCAGTATTTT.

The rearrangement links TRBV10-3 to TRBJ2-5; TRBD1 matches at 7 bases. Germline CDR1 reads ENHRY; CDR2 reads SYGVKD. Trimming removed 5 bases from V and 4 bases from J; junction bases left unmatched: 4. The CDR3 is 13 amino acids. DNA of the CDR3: TGTGCCATCAGTACCGAGGGGGCAGAGACCCAGTACTTC. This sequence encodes CAISTEGAETQYF.

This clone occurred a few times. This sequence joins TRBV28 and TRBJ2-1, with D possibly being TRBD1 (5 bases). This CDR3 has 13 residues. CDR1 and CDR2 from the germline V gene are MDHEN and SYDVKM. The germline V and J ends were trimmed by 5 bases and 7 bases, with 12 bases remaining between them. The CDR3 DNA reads TGTGCCAGCAGTCCCACAGACAGAAATGAGCAGTTCTTC. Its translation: CASSPTDRNEQFF. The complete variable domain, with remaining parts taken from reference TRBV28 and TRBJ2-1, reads DVKVTQSSRYLVKRTGEKVFLECVQDMDHENMFWYRQDPGLGLRLIYFSYDVKMKEKGDIPEGYSVSREKKERFSLILESASTNQTSMYLCASSPTDRNEQFFGPGTRLTVL.